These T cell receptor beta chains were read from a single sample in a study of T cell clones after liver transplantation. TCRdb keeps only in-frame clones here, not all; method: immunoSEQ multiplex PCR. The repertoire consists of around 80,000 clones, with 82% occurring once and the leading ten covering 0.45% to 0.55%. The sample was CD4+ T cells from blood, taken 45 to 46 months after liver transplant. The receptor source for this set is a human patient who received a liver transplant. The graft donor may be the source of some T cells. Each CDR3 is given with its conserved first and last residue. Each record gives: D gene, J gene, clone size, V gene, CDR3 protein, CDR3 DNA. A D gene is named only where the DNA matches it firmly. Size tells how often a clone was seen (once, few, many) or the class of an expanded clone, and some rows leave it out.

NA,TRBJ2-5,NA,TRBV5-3,CARSLVPDLETQYF,TGTGCCAGAAGCTTGGTGCCAGATCTAGAGACCCAGTACTTC
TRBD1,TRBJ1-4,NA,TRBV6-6,CASRDRANEKLFF,TGTGCCAGCAGAGACAGGGCTAATGAAAAACTGTTTTTT
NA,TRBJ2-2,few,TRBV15,CATSSFRGRDRGELFF,TGTGCCACCAGCAGCTTCCGGGGGCGCGACCGCGGGGAGCTGTTTTTT
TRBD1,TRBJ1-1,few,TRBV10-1,CASNLPARGRRDTEAFF,TGCGCCAGCAATCTCCCCGCTAGGGGGCGCCGGGACACTGAAGCTTTCTTT
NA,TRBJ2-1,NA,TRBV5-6,CASSFALAGYNEQFF,TGTGCCAGCAGCTTTGCGCTAGCAGGATACAATGAGCAGTTCTTC
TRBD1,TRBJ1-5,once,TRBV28,CASSFEVAGGGQPQHF,TGTGCCAGCAGTTTTGAGGTGGCAGGGGGTGGTCAGCCCCAGCATTTT
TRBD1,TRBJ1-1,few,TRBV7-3,CASSTTGDTEAFF,TGTGCCAGCAGCACTACAGGGGACACTGAAGCTTTCTTT
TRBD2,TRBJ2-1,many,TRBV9,CASSALSGTYNEQFF,TGTGCCAGCAGCGCTCTTAGCGGGACCTACAATGAGCAGTTCTTC
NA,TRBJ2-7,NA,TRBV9,CASSVEDRAYEQYF,TGTGCCAGCAGCGTAGAGGACCGGGCCTACGAGCAGTACTTC
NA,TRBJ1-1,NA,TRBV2,CASSLTGKAFF,TGTGCCAGCAGTTTAACAGGAAAAGCTTTCTTT
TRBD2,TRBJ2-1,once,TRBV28,CASSLWALAGGNEQFF,TGTGCCAGCAGTTTATGGGCGCTAGCGGGTGGCAATGAGCAGTTCTTC
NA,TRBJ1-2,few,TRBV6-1,CASSEGQPDLYGYTF,TGTGCCAGCAGTGAAGGACAGCCCGACCTCTATGGCTACACCTTC
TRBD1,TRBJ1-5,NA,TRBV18,CASSQQGTQPQHF,TGTGCCAGCTCACAACAGGGGACACAGCCCCAGCATTTT
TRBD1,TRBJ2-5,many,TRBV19,CASSKIGTGAQETQYF,TGTGCCAGTAGTAAAATCGGGACAGGGGCTCAAGAGACCCAGTACTTC
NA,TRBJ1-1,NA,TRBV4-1,CASSQADRFENTEAFF,TGCGCCAGCAGCCAAGCCGACAGGTTCGAGAACACTGAAGCTTTCTTT
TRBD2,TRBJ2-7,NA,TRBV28,CASSPSGTSGSYEQYF,TGTGCCAGCAGCCCCTCGGGGACTAGCGGCTCCTACGAGCAGTACTTC
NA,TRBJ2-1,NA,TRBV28,CASTPRGRLYNEQFF,TGTGCCAGCACCCCTAGGGGGAGGCTCTACAATGAGCAGTTCTTC
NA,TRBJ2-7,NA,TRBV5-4,CASPNCGRPPYEQYF,TGTGCCAGCCCTAATTGTGGGAGGCCCCCCTACGAGCAGTACTTC
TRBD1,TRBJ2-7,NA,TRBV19,CASSPARDRGYNEQYF,TGTGCCAGTAGTCCCGCCCGGGACAGGGGGTATAACGAGCAGTACTTC
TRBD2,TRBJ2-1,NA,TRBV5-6,CASSWTLLAGMANEQFF,TGTGCCAGCAGCTGGACACTACTAGCGGGAATGGCCAATGAGCAGTTCTTC
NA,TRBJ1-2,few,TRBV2,CASSFQGSRYTF,TGTGCCAGTTCGTTCCAGGGCTCTCGCTACACCTTC
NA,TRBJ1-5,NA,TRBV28,CAASSNQPQHF,TGTGCCGCCAGTAGCAATCAGCCCCAGCATTTT
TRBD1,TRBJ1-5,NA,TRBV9,CASSLQGNSNQPQHF,TGTGCCAGCAGCTTACAGGGGAATAGCAATCAGCCCCAGCATTTT
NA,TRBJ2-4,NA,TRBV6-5,CASSYSEGGGYF,TGTGCCAGCAGTTACTCGGAGGGGGGAGGGTACTTC
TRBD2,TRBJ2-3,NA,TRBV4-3,CASSQGPLPGLAGGSTDTQYF,TGCGCCAGCAGCCAAGGCCCCCTCCCTGGGCTAGCGGGAGGGAGCACAGATACGCAGTATTTT
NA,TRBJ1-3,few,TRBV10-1,CASSEGFSGNTIYF,TGCGCCAGCAGTGAAGGATTTTCCGGAAACACCATATATTTT
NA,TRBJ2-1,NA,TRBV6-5,CASSYEKSYNEQFF,TGTGCCAGCAGTTACGAGAAGTCCTACAATGAGCAGTTCTTC
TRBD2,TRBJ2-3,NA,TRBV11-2,CASSLGSLAGADTQYF,TGTGCCAGCAGCCTCGGATCGCTAGCGGGAGCAGATACGCAGTATTTT
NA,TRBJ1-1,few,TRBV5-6,CASSLGPGRAFF,TGTGCCAGCAGCTTAGGGCCAGGGAGAGCTTTCTTT
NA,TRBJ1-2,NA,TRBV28,CASIFGGANYGYTF,TGTGCCAGCATTTTCGGAGGGGCTAACTATGGCTACACCTTC
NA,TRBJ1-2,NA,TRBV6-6,CASSYSGRINYGYTF,TGTGCCAGCAGTTACTCGGGCCGGATTAACTATGGCTACACCTTC